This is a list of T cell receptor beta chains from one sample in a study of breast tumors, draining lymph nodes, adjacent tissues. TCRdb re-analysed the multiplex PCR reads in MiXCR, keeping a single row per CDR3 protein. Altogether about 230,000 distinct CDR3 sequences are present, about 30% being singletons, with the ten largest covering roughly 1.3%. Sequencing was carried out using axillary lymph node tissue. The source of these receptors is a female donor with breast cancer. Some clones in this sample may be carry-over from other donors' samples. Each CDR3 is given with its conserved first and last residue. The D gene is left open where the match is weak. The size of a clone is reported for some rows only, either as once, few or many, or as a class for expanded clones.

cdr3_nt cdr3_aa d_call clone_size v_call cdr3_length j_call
TGTGCCAGTAGTGAAGTGGTTGGCGAGCAGTACTTC CASSEVVGEQYF NA many TRBV19 12 TRBJ2-7
TGTGCCAGCAGTTACCTCAATGAGCAGTTCTTC CASSYLNEQFF NA many TRBV12-3/TRBV12-4 11 TRBJ2-1
TGCAGCGTTGTCCTCCCAGACCGTCGTCGGGACGAGCAGTACTTC CSVVLPDRRRDEQYF NA many TRBV29-1 15 TRBJ2-7
TGTGCCAGTAGTATGAGCGGGACAGGGGGCTTGGGCACTGAAGCTTTCTTT CASSMSGTGGLGTEAFF TRBD1 few TRBV19 17 TRBJ1-1
TGCGCCAGCAGCTGGACTAGCGGCTCCCACGAGACCCAGTACTTC CASSWTSGSHETQYF TRBD2 few TRBV5-1 15 TRBJ2-5
TGCAGTGCGGGGGGCGGGGCTGGGGAGCAGTACTTC CSAGGGAGEQYF NA many TRBV20-1 12 TRBJ2-7
TGTGCCAGCAGTGTCACCGGGACAGGGAAAAATGAAAAACTGTTTTTT CASSVTGTGKNEKLFF TRBD1 NA TRBV12-3/TRBV12-4 16 TRBJ1-4
TGTGCCAGCAGTGAAGCGCGGGCTAAAAACATTCAGTACTTC CASSEARAKNIQYF NA many TRBV2 14 TRBJ2-4
TGTGCCAGCTCACAGGACAGGGGCGGCGGCAATCAGCCCCAGCATTTT CASSQDRGGGNQPQHF TRBD1 NA TRBV18 16 TRBJ1-5
TGTGCCAGCCAGATTACAGGGGGCGTCTACGAGCAGTACTTC CASQITGGVYEQYF TRBD1 NA TRBV11-3 14 TRBJ2-7
TGTGCCAGTAGTGCTCTAGAACGGCGAAGCAATCAGCCCCAGCATTTT CASSALERRSNQPQHF NA many TRBV19 16 TRBJ1-5
TGTGCCAGCAGCTTAGTAAAGGGGCCGAATTCACCCCTCCACTTT CASSLVKGPNSPLHF NA medium-sized TRBV7-9 15 TRBJ1-6
TGTGCCAGCAGCTTTGGGATAGCGGGAACCTACGAGCAGTACTTC CASSFGIAGTYEQYF TRBD2 many TRBV13 15 TRBJ2-7
TGTGCCAGCAGCCGGGCGGGAGGGTTTCGCAATGAGCAGTTCTTC CASSRAGGFRNEQFF TRBD2 many TRBV14 15 TRBJ2-1
TGTGCCAGCAGACCGGGGGACCGGGTTTCACCCCTCCACTTT CASRPGDRVSPLHF NA many TRBV6-1 14 TRBJ1-6
TGTGCCAGCAGAGATCCGGGACAGGGCAACGAGCAGTACTTC CASRDPGQGNEQYF TRBD1 NA TRBV9 14 TRBJ2-7
TGCGCCAGCAGCGTGGAGACTAGCGGGAGTTACAATGAGCAGTTCTTC CASSVETSGSYNEQFF TRBD2 many TRBV5-1 16 TRBJ2-1
TGTGCCAGCAGCCAGGGGACTAGGGTCAATGAGCAGTTCTTC CASSQGTRVNEQFF TRBD2 many TRBV3-1 14 TRBJ2-1
TGCGCCAGCAGCCAAGAAAAGGCTGCAAACACCGGGGAGCTGTTTTTT CASSQEKAANTGELFF NA many TRBV4-1 16 TRBJ2-2
TGTGCCAGCAGCCAAAGTAGCGTAAGCACAGATACGCAGTATTTT CASSQSSVSTDTQYF NA many TRBV3-1 15 TRBJ2-3
TGTGCCAGTAGTATTCGCGCAGACCTTAGCAATCAGCCCCAGCATTTT CASSIRADLSNQPQHF NA many TRBV19 16 TRBJ1-5
TGTGCCAGGGACAGGAAAAACATTCAGTACTTC CARDRKNIQYF TRBD1 NA TRBV6-8 11 TRBJ2-4
TGCAGTGCTAGACTTTCGATGGGGGTTATGTCGGCAGATACGCAGTATTTT CSARLSMGVMSADTQYF NA many TRBV20-1 17 TRBJ2-3
TGTGCCAGCAGCCGATCCGGGACAGGGAATGAAAAACTGTTTTTT CASSRSGTGNEKLFF TRBD1 many TRBV28 15 TRBJ1-4
TGTGCCAGCAGAACTAGCGGGATATTACAAGAGACCCAGTACTTC CASRTSGILQETQYF TRBD2 many TRBV28 15 TRBJ2-5
TGTGCCAGCAGCGCCTCGACAGGGGGCAATCAGCCCCAGCATTTT CASSASTGGNQPQHF TRBD1 NA TRBV9 15 TRBJ1-5
TGTGCCAGCAGCTTATCACTAGCCCCATACGAGCAGTACTTC CASSLSLAPYEQYF NA many TRBV11-2 14 TRBJ2-7
TGTGCCAGTAGTAGTTGGACCCCCGAGGATTCACCCCTCCACTTT CASSSWTPEDSPLHF NA NA TRBV19 15 TRBJ1-6
TGTGCCAGTAGTCCACAGAGTCAAGAGACCCAGTACTTC CASSPQSQETQYF NA many TRBV19 13 TRBJ2-5
TGTGCCAGCAGCGTAGGGGGGGGGGGCGGGCCGGGAGGCGGTGAGCAGTTCTTC CASSVGGGGGPGGGEQFF NA NA TRBV9 18 TRBJ2-1
TGCAGCGTTTGGACAGGGAGAGATACGCAGTATTTT CSVWTGRDTQYF TRBD1 many TRBV29-1 12 TRBJ2-3
TGTGCCAGCAGCTCAGGGACTAGCGGGAGTACCTACAATGAGCAGTTCTTC CASSSGTSGSTYNEQFF TRBD2 many TRBV7-9 17 TRBJ2-1
TGTGCCAGCAGCCAAAGGACAGGGACATTGGGGACTGAAGCTTTCTTT CASSQRTGTLGTEAFF TRBD1 few TRBV3-1 16 TRBJ1-1
TGTGCCTGGAGAGGAGGGGGCTCTGGAAACACCATATATTTT CAWRGGGSGNTIYF NA many TRBV30 14 TRBJ1-3
TGCAGTGCTAGAGTGGGAGGGAGACCCGCCTACAATGAGCAGTTCTTC CSARVGGRPAYNEQFF TRBD2 many TRBV20-1 16 TRBJ2-1
TGTGCCAGCGACCCACCAGCTAACTCCTACGAGCAGTACTTC CASDPPANSYEQYF NA many TRBV6-1 14 TRBJ2-7
TGTGCCAGCGGGTACAGGGAAGGATACTACGAGCAGTACTTC CASGYREGYYEQYF NA many TRBV6-1 14 TRBJ2-7